This TCR beta chain is from a study of beta chain features in type 1 diabetes (dated by TCRdb to the late 2010s). Describing the broader study: Patients and healthy donors did not differ in mean age, gender distribution, total cell number or subset yield. Regulatory and stem cell-like memory subsets were obtained from only 8 patients and roughly 8 healthy donors, while naive and central memory subsets were obtained from all 30 or so donors. In the study, TCRB repertoires of sorted circulating CD4+ T cell subsets from recently diagnosed type 1 diabetes patients were compared with those of matched healthy donors. Across all samples, approximately 100 million sorted cells were examined, and cell number per subset correlated strongly with RNA yield.

Only a few counts were recorded for this clone. Its binding antigen is unknown. Base qualities are not at hand, and no much larger clone is one base apart. The entire isolated RNA was reverse transcribed using the High Capacity cDNA Reverse Transcription Kit, and thus expressed TCRB transcripts were sequenced. Naive, central memory and regulatory T cell samples underwent deep immunoSEQ sequencing, averaging approximately 3.3 million total reads per sample. Sorted cells were lysed in RLT buffer and RNA was extracted with DNase-treated RNeasy Micro or Mini kits, depending on cell number. To prevent cross-contamination, each cell subset was processed individually, whereas patient and healthy donor samples were processed jointly. TCRB sequences were amplified from cDNA with the immunoSEQ multiplex PCR, producing 87-bp fragments spanning the CDR3 region. Sequencing of the amplicons was done on the Illumina HiSeq platform. As for the authors' bioinformatics: Synthetic template baselines were used to correct PCR bias computationally, reads within Hamming distance 2 were collapsed, and singletons that could not be merged were discarded. Reads were aligned against IMGT to assign V, D and J genes, CDR3 length and insertions or deletions at six rearrangement sites. Within each subset, clonotype counts were normalized to sorted cell number, after which true diversity and Gini coefficients were computed with the tcR R package. The overlap coefficient, calculated on TCRB nucleotide sequences, was used to measure repertoire sharing. As a proxy for the pre-selection repertoire, out-of-frame TCRB sequences from naive cells were analyzed. In its TCRdb copy, this immuneACCESS table keeps in-frame sequences only and misses some clones. Where compared with another copy, unresolved V genes explain less than half of these, and the others have no known cause. V, J and clone size derive from that table, while D and trimming were established from the DNA sequence. The sample records 250,000 or so clones, roughly 22% of which are singletons. The ten largest make up more than 0.025% of the sample.

The germline V and J ends show losses of 0 bases and 5 bases respectively, and no gene match explains 8 bases of the junction. From the germline V gene (reference sequence), CDR1 is LNHNV and CDR2 is YYDKDF. Counted from cysteine to phenylalanine, this CDR3 has 16 amino acids. Only CDR3 DNA is held: 48 bases, read in frame from base 1. Overall study results and their limits: Patients with type 1 diabetes made fewer insertions and deleted more nucleotides at VDJ recombination sites, implying thymic rearrangement abnormalities. Sequencing cDNA rather than genomic DNA could over-represent highly expressing activated cells, although activation and CD3 levels did not differ between groups. Because small numbers of individuals were included in the HLA sub-analyses, any influence of HLA type on TCRB rearrangement was left unresolved. The naive, central memory and regulatory TCRB repertoires appeared to resemble one another more closely among patients than among healthy donors. PCR may preferentially amplify shorter templates, but because patient and control samples were amplified and corrected together, any resulting skew would affect both groups equally. Type 1 diabetes patients showed a moderate but significant shortening of TCRB CDR3 length in all four CD4+ subsets.

From each donor, a single peripheral blood sample of 100 to 150 mL on average was drawn into heparinised tubes. Using a panel that included CD45RO, CCR7, CD25, CD127, CD95 and CD27, naive, central memory, regulatory and stem cell-like memory CD4+ T cells were sorted on a BD FACSAria II. A purity above 98% was achieved for all sorted populations. Right away, PBMCs were isolated by Lymphoprep density gradient centrifugation and were stained directly, with no culture step. Samples were stained and sorted in pairs, with one healthy donor and one patient per experiment, so that batch effects were minimized.

The sequencing sample was made of naive CD4+ T cells from blood. The cell subset or site label, read with the paper, signifies: true naive CD4+ T cells. Rearrangement joined TRBV15 to TRBJ2-5, and 8 junctional nucleotides match TRBD2. The sequence derives from a woman aged 40 to 49 with type 1 diabetes. For the CDR3, the sequence is CATSRDPGRAGETQYF. Here is the DNA: TGTGCCACCAGCAGAGATCCCGGGAGGGCCGGTGAGACCCAGTACTTC.